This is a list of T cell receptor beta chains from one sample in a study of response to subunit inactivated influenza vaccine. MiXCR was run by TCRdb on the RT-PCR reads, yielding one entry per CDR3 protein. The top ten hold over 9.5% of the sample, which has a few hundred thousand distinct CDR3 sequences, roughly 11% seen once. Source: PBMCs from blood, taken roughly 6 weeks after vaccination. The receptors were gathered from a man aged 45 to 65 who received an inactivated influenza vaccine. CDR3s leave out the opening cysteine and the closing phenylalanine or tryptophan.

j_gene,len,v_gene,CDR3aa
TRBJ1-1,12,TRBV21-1,ASSKRQGNTEAF
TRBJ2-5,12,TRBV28,ASSQTRMEETQY
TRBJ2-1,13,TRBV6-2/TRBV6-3,ASSYGDRGLNEQF
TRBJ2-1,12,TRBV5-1,ASHLAGVYNEQF
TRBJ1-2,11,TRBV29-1,SVEDREGTGYT
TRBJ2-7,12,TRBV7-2,ASTLDVQNYEQY
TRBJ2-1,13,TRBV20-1,SATGDRERYYEQF
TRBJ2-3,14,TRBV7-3,ASSSDLAGGGDTQY
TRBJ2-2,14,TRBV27,ASSLYRVGRTGELF
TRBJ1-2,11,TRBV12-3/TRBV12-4,ASSWGSDYGYT
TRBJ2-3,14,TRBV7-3,ASSARGDGLVDTQY
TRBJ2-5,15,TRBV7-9,ASSLKRRGLRQETQY
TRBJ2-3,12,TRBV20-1,SARTGASTDTQY
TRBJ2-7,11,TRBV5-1,ASSLGEWYEQY
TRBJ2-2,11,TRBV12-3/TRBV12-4,ASSLRDTGELF